This T cell receptor beta chain is from a study of T cell responses to AZD1222 COVID-19 vaccine. Regarding the study as a whole: Spike-specific TCR breadth and depth both grew after two AZD1222 doses. Donors in the cohort were predominantly white British and more often female, and clonal diversity was possibly underestimated.

The CDR3 has 15 amino acids. Germline assignment: CDR1 MNHNY and CDR2 SVGAGI (reference sequence). V gave up 8 bases and J gave up 5 bases, with 16 bases separating them. With regard to this clone: Its matching antigen is unknown.

Some clones are missing from TCRdb's copy, which holds only in-frame ones; the method was immunoSEQ multiplex PCR. The data contain 100,000 to 150,000 clones, approximately 88% of them singletons. Source: peripheral blood, taken on day 0 of AZD1222 vaccination. The clonotype originates from an adult in good health. This chain links TRBV6-6 with TRBJ1-6, with D possibly matching TRBD1 (6 bases). Here the CDR3 DNA reads TGTGCCAGCTGCCCAGACAGGAAAAATAATTCACCCCTCCACTTT. Its translation: CASCPDRKNNSPLHF.